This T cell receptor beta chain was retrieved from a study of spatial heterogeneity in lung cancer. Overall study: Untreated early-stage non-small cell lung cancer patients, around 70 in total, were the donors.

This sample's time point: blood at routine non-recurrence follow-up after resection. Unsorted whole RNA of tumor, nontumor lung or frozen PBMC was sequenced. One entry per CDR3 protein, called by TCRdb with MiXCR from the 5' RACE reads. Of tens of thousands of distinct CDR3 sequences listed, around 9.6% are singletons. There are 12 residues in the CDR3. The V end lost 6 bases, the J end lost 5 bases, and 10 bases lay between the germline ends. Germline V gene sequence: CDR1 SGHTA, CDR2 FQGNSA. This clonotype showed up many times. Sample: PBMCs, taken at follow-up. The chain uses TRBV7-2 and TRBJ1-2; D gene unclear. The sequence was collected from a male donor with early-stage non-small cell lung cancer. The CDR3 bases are TGTGCCAGCAGTTTTCCAGAGTATGGCTACACCTTC. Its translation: CASSFPEYGYTF.